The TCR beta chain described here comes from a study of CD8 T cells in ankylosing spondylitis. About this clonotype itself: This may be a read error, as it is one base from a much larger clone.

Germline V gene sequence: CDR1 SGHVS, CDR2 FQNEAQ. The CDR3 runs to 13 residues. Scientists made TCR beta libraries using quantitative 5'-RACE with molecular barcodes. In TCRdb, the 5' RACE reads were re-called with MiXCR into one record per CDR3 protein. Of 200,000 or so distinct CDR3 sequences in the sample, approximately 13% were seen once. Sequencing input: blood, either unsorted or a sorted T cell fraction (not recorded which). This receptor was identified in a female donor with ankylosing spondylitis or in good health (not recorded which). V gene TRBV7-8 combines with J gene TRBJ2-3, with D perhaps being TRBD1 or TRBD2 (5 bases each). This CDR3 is CVSSWGRGDTQYF. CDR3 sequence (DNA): TGTGTCAGCAGCTGGGGACGAGGAGATACGCAGTATTTT.